This TCR beta chain was identified during a study of T-cell reconstitution after alpha-beta-depleted transplantation in children. Unique molecular identifiers were used to barcode this TCRbeta library. Each CDR3 protein gets one entry after TCRdb re-called the PCR reads with MiXCR. The sample records about 420,000 distinct CDR3 sequences, 11% being singletons. This clonotype was recorded a few times. In germline, CDR1 is LNHNV, CDR2 YYDKDF (reference sequence). The trim removed 0 bases at V and 6 bases at J, leaving 10 bases unmatched. The CDR3 contains 17 residues. This sequence joins TRBV15 and TRBJ2-3; TRBD1 aligns across 9 bases. The receptor was isolated from a human donor who donated a stem cell graft to a child with acute myeloid leukemia. The sample was PBMCs from the stem cell graft donor, taken from the stem cell graft. CDR3 nucleotide sequence: TGTGCCACCAGCAGAGATAGATTCGGACAGGGGCAGGATACGCAGTATTTT. This gives the protein CATSRDRFGQGQDTQYF.